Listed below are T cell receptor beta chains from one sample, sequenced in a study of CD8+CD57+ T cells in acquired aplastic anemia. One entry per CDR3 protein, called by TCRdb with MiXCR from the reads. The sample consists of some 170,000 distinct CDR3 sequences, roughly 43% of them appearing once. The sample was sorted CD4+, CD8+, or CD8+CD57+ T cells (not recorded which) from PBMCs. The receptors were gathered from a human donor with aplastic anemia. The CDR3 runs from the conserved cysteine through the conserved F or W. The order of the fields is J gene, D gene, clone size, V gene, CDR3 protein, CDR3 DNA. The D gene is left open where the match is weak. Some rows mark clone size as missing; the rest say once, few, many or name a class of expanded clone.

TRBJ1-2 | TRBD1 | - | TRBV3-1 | CASSQNPNRGPSYGYTF | TGTGCCAGCAGCCAAAACCCAAACAGGGGGCCGAGCTATGGCTACACCTTC
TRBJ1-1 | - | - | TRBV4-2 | CASSQAMNTEAFF | TGTGCCAGTAGCCAAGCGATGAACACTGAAGCTTTCTTT
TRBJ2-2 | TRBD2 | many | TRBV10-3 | CAISGTSVTGELFF | TGTGCCATCTCCGGGACTAGCGTCACCGGGGAGCTGTTTTTT
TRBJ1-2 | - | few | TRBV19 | CAIEGGDGYTF | TGTGCCATCGAGGGCGGCGATGGCTACACCTTC
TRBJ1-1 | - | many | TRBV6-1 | CASSLGTVNTEAFF | TGTGCCAGCAGCCTTGGGACCGTGAACACTGAAGCTTTCTTT
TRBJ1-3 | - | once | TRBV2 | CASSEAPGPGNTICF | TGTGCCAGCAGTGAAGCTCCGGGTCCTGGAAACACCATATGTTTT
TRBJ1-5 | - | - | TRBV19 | CASSMNRQGLGGQPQHF | TGTGCCAGTAGTATGAACAGGCAGGGTCTAGGCGGTCAGCCCCAGCATTTT
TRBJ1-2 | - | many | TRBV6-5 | CASSYDPGRSYGYTF | TGTGCCAGCAGTTACGATCCAGGTCGAAGCTATGGCTACACCTTC
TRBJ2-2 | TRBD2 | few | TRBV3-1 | CASSPRLAGELGGELFF | TGTGCCAGCAGCCCCCGACTAGCGGGGGAATTGGGCGGGGAGCTGTTTTTT
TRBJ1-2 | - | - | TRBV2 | CASKGPGTLFGYTF | TGTGCCAGCAAGGGGCCCGGGACACTTTTTGGCTACACCTTC
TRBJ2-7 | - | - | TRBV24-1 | CATSTRTDHEQYF | TGTGCCACCAGTACTAGAACGGATCACGAGCAGTACTTC
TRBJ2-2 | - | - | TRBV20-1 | CSARGSGAYTGELFF | TGCAGTGCTAGGGGTAGCGGAGCTTACACCGGGGAGCTGTTTTTT
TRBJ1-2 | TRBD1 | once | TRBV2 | CASSERQGLGYTF | TGTGCCAGCAGTGAGCGACAGGGGTTAGGCTACACCTTC
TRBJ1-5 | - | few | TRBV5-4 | CASSPSGGAYNEHF | TGTGCCAGCAGCCCGAGCGGGGGGGCTTACAATGAGCATTTT
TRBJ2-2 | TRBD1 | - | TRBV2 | CASMTGSVTGELFF | TGTGCCAGCATGACAGGGTCGGTCACCGGGGAGCTGTTTTTT
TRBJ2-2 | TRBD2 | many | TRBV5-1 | CASSSGLAGGYHTGELFF | TGCGCCAGCAGCTCGGGACTAGCGGGGGGTTATCACACCGGGGAGCTGTTTTTT
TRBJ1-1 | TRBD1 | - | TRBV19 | CASSMRQGNTEAFF | TGTGCCAGTAGTATGAGACAGGGGAACACTGAAGCTTTCTTT
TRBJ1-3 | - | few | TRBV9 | CACSVGTTGGNTIYF | TGTGCCTGCAGCGTTGGAACTACTGGTGGAAACACCATATATTTT
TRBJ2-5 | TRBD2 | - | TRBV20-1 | CSATARLAGLTETQYF | TGCAGTGCGACAGCCCGACTAGCGGGGCTAACTGAGACCCAGTACTTC
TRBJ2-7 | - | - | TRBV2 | CASSDPRSYEQYF | TGTGCCAGCAGTGACCCGAGATCCTACGAGCAGTACTTC
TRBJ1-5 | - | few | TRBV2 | CASSEPGGNQPQHF | TGTGCCAGCAGTGAGCCTGGAGGCAATCAGCCCCAGCATTTT
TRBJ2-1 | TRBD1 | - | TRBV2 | CAISGGGGTGGFDEQFF | TGTGCCATCAGTGGCGGAGGGGGGACAGGGGGCTTCGATGAGCAGTTCTTC
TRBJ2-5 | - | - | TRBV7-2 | CASSPGIRETQYF | TGTGCCAGCAGCCCCGGGATTCGAGAGACCCAGTACTTC
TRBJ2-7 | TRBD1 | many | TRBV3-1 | CASSQNRGEQYF | TGTGCCAGCAGCCAGAACAGGGGCGAGCAGTACTTC
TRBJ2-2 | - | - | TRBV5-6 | CASSLSWLEAGELFF | TGTGCCAGCAGCTTGTCCTGGTTGGAAGCCGGGGAGCTGTTTTTT
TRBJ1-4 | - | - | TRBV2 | CASSQSQDEKLFF | TGTGCCAGCAGTCAAAGTCAGGATGAAAAACTGTTTTTT
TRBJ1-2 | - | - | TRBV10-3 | CASQTSGVWGYTF | TGTGCCAGCCAGACTAGCGGGGTGTGGGGCTACACCTTC
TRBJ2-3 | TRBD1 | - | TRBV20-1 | CSARTGATDTQYF | TGCAGTGCTCGGACAGGGGCGACAGATACGCAGTATTTT
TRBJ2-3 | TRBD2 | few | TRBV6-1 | CASSRGAERVDTQYF | TGTGCCAGCTCGCGGGGGGCCGAGAGGGTAGATACGCAGTATTTT
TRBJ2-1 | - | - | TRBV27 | CASSLDRISYNEQFF | TGTGCCAGCAGTTTGGACCGGATCTCCTACAATGAGCAGTTCTTC
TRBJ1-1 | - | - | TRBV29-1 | CSGQVYTEAFF | TGCAGCGGTCAAGTTTACACTGAAGCTTTCTTT
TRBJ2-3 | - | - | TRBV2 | CASSEMATVTDTQYF | TGTGCCAGCAGTGAAATGGCGACAGTTACAGATACGCAGTATTTT
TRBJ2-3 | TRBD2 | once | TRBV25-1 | CASSDWSSGGSTDTQYF | TGTGCCAGCAGTGATTGGTCTAGCGGGGGTTCCACAGATACGCAGTATTTT
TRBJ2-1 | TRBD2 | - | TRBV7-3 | CASSPGLAGGNNEQFF | TGTGCCAGCAGCCCCGGACTAGCGGGAGGGAACAATGAGCAGTTCTTC
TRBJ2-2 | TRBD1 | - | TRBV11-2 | CASSLPTGTGNTGELFF | TGTGCCAGCAGCTTACCCACCGGGACAGGGAACACCGGGGAGCTGTTTTTT
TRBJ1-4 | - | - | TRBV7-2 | CASSLGAVEKLFF | TGTGCCAGCAGCTTAGGAGCGGTTGAAAAACTGTTTTTT
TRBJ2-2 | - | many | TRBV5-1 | CASSLMTSDSRGELFF | TGCGCCAGCAGCCTAATGACCTCGGACAGTCGGGGGGAGCTGTTTTTT
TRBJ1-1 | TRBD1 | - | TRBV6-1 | CASSGQGANTEAFF | TGTGCCAGCAGTGGACAGGGGGCGAACACTGAAGCTTTCTTT
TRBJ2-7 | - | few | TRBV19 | CASSMGTGTHEQYF | TGTGCCAGTAGTATGGGGACCGGGACTCACGAGCAGTACTTC
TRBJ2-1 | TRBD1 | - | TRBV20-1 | CSAPAGTGGLNEQFF | TGCAGTGCCCCGGCCGGGACAGGGGGTCTCAATGAGCAGTTCTTC
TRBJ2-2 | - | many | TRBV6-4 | CASSDSVGHDLTGELFF | TGTGCCAGCAGTGACTCTGTGGGCCACGACCTAACCGGGGAGCTGTTTTTT
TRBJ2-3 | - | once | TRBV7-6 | CASSFGKTDTQYF | TGTGCCAGCAGCTTCGGGAAAACAGATACGCAGTATTTT
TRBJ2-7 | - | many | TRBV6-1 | CASALALTSYEQYF | TGTGCCAGCGCCCTAGCCCTAACCTCCTACGAGCAGTACTTC
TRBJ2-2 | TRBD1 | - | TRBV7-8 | CASSVNRDRGTGELFF | TGTGCCAGCAGCGTTAACCGGGACAGGGGCACCGGGGAGCTGTTTTTT
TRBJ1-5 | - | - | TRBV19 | CASSIQDTKQPQHF | TGTGCCAGTAGTATTCAGGACACGAAGCAGCCCCAGCATTTT
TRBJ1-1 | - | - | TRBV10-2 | CASSESGFTEAFF | TGCGCCAGCAGTGAGTCGGGTTTCACTGAAGCTTTCTTT
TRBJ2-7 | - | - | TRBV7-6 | CASSLNSGYEQYF | TGTGCCAGCAGCCTTAACTCAGGGTACGAGCAGTACTTC
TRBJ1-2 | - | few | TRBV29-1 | CSVEADSYYGYTF | TGCAGCGTTGAAGCAGACAGCTACTATGGCTACACCTTC
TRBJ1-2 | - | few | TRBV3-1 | CASSGGHFNYGYTF | TGTGCCAGCAGTGGGGGACATTTTAACTATGGCTACACCTTC
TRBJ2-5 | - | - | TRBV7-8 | CASSSEGGAQYF | TGTGCCAGCAGCTCCGAAGGGGGGGCCCAGTACTTC
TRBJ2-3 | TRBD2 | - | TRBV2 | CASRTGGDLDTQYF | TGTGCCAGCCGCACGGGGGGGGACCTGGATACGCAGTATTTT
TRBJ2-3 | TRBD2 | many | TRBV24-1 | CATSDGTSGGSDTQYF | TGTGCCACCAGTGATGGGACTAGCGGGGGGTCAGATACGCAGTATTTT
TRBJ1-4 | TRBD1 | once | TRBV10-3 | CAIGGQGAEEKLFF | TGTGCCATCGGAGGGCAGGGGGCGGAAGAAAAACTGTTTTTT
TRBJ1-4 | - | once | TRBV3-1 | CANSHRQPFNEKLFF | TGTGCCAACAGCCACCGACAGCCTTTTAATGAAAAACTGTTTTTT
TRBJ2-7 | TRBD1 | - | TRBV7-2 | CASSRTGPYEQYF | TGTGCCAGCAGCCGGACAGGGCCCTACGAGCAGTACTTC
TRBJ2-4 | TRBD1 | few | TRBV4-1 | CASSQDRGLGAKNIQYF | TGCGCCAGCAGCCAGGACAGGGGGCTCGGTGCCAAAAACATTCAGTACTTC
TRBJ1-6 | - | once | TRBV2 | CATREGTYNSPLHF | TGTGCCACCAGGGAGGGGACGTATAATTCACCCCTCCACTTT
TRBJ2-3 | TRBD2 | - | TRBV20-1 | CSARLAGGSQNTQYF | TGCAGTGCCAGACTAGCGGGGGGGTCCCAGAATACGCAGTATTTT
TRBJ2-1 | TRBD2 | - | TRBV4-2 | CASSPSGRARDEQFF | TGTGCCAGCAGCCCAAGCGGGAGGGCCAGAGATGAGCAGTTCTTC